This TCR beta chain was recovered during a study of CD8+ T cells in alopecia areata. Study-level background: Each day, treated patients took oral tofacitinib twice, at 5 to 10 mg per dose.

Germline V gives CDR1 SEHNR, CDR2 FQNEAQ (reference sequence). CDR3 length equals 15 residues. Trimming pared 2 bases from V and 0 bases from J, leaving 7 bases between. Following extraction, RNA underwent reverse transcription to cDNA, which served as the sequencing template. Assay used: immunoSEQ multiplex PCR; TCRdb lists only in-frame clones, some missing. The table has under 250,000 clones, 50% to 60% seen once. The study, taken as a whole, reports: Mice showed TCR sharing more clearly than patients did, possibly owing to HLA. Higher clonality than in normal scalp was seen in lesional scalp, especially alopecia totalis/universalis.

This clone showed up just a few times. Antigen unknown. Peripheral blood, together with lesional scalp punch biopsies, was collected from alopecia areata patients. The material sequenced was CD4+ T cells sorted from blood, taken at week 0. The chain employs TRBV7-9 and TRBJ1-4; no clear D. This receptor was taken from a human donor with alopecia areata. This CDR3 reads CASSLRRTTNEKLFF. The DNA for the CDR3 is TGTGCCAGCAGCTTACGTAGGACAACTAATGAAAAACTGTTTTTT.